This T cell receptor (beta chain) was identified in a study of T cells in Graves' hyperthyroidism and ophthalmopathy. It was RNA transcripts that yielded the amplified TCR beta CDR3 regions. The primer set for the first-round RT-PCR of the TCR CDR3 was HTBI. TCRdb itself ran the multiplex PCR reads through MiXCR, one entry per CDR3 protein. The table includes 300,000 to 400,000 distinct CDR3 sequences, around 20% detected once. CDR3 size: 15 residues. The V and J ends lost 4 bases and 1 base, in that order; junction bases with no gene match: 5. The germline CDR1 and CDR2 sequences are MNHGY and SVAAGI. Subjects aged 18 to 65 presented with newly diagnosed hyperthyroidism of less than 2 months' duration. The authors obtained PBMCs from over 8.5 ml of fresh peripheral blood.

The chain has TRBV6-9 and TRBJ2-3; TRBD1 agrees at 7 bases. The specimen sequenced was blood. The sequence came from a woman in her forties or fifties with Graves' hyperthyroidism. The CDR3 protein is CASSSRQGGTDTQYF. CDR3 in DNA: TGTGCCAGCAGTTCTCGACAGGGAGGCACAGATACGCAGTATTTT.